The rows below give T cell receptor beta chains drawn from one sample of a study of blood T cell repertoires in COVID-19. Clones were sequenced by immunoSEQ multiplex PCR, and TCRdb holds only the in-frame ones, with some missing. The table lists about 240,000 clones, approximately 78% of them singletons. The sample taken for sequencing was peripheral blood. The receptors stem from a woman aged 80 or over with COVID-19, enrolled during active disease. CDR3s include the opening cysteine and the closing phenylalanine or tryptophan. A D gene is named only where the DNA matches it firmly. Rows may omit the clone size; those that give it use once, few, many or a size class.

j_gene	d_gene	abundance	v_gene	len	CDR3nt	CDR3aa
TRBJ2-3	NA	NA	TRBV7-2	15	TGTGCCAGCAGGTTGCAGGCGGGGCCCACAGATACGCAGTATTTT	CASRLQAGPTDTQYF
TRBJ2-2	TRBD2	once	TRBV2	15	TGTGCCAGCGGGGGGGGACGTTCGAACACCGGGGAGCTGTTTTTT	CASGGGRSNTGELFF
TRBJ1-1	TRBD1	NA	TRBV12-3/TRBV12-4	13	TGTGCCAGCAGGGAGACAGGGGAGACTGAAGCTTTCTTT	CASRETGETEAFF
TRBJ2-2	NA	NA	TRBV11-3	13	TGTGCCAGCAGCTTGGAGTCCACCGGGGAGCTGTTTTTT	CASSLESTGELFF
TRBJ2-3	NA	NA	TRBV6-4	13	TGTGCCAGCAGCTACACGGAGGCAGATACGCAGTATTTT	CASSYTEADTQYF
TRBJ2-1	NA	NA	TRBV12-3/TRBV12-4	13	TGTGCCAGCAGTTTGCGGGGCTCGAATCAGCAGTTCTTC	CASSLRGSNQQFF
TRBJ1-4	TRBD1	NA	TRBV28	13	TGTGCCTCCGCCGGGACAGGGGCTGAAAAACTGTTTTTT	CASAGTGAEKLFF
TRBJ2-3	NA	NA	TRBV5-1	16	TGCGCCAGCAGCTTGGTATTTCCGGGGGACACAGATACGCAGTATTTT	CASSLVFPGDTDTQYF
TRBJ2-7	NA	NA	TRBV11-3	14	TGTGCCAGCAGTTCCTATGACAGGCCCTACGAGCAGTACTTC	CASSSYDRPYEQYF
TRBJ2-2	NA	once	TRBV4-1	19	TGCGCCAGCAGCCAACGGAGCTCGCCCGGCCCCCCAAACACCGGGGAGCTGTTTTTT	CASSQRSSPGPPNTGELFF
TRBJ1-1	NA	NA	TRBV4-1	15	TGCGCCAGCAGCCAGATAGACCGGGGAAGGACTGAAGCTTTCTTT	CASSQIDRGRTEAFF
TRBJ1-6	TRBD1	NA	TRBV28	15	TGTGCCAGTGACCGGGACAGGAGGGCTAATTCACCCCTCCACTTT	CASDRDRRANSPLHF
TRBJ2-5	NA	NA	TRBV5-1	15	TGCGCCAGCAGCAGATTCGGACAGTTTGGAGAGACCCAGTACTTC	CASSRFGQFGETQYF
TRBJ2-7	NA	NA	TRBV6-5	14	TGTGCCAGCAGTTACTCCCGGTGGGGGGACGAGCAGTACTTC	CASSYSRWGDEQYF
TRBJ2-1	NA	NA	TRBV10-3	14	TGTGCCATCAATCAACAGGGTCCTTACAATGAGCAGTTCTTC	CAINQQGPYNEQFF
TRBJ1-1	NA	NA	TRBV29-1	12	TGCAGCGCCACCTCCCGCGGGGCTGAAGCTTTCTTT	CSATSRGAEAFF
TRBJ2-3	TRBD2	few	TRBV7-2	15	TGTGCCAGCAGCTTATCGGGGACTAGTTCAGATACGCAGTATTTT	CASSLSGTSSDTQYF
TRBJ1-3	TRBD1	NA	TRBV30	12	TGTGCCTGGAGTACAGGGGGATACACCATATATTTT	CAWSTGGYTIYF
TRBJ1-2	NA	NA	TRBV3-1/TRBV3-2	14	TGTGCCAGCAGCCTCTCAGGGGCTAGCTATGGCTACACCTTC	CASSLSGASYGYTF
TRBJ1-3	TRBD1	NA	TRBV5-4	16	TGTGCCAGCGACAGGGGGTCCTCCTCCTCTGGAAACACCATATATTTT	CASDRGSSSSGNTIYF
TRBJ1-2	NA	NA	TRBV13	12	TGTGCCAGCAGCAATCTTAACTATGGCTACACCTTC	CASSNLNYGYTF
TRBJ2-7	NA	NA	TRBV19	15	TGTGCCAGTAGCGGGGGTGGCGGGGGCCAATACGAGCAGTACTTC	CASSGGGGGQYEQYF
TRBJ2-5	TRBD2	NA	TRBV5-6	16	TGTGCCAGCAGCCCCAGACTAGCGGGGGGGCGGCAGACCCAGTACTTC	CASSPRLAGGRQTQYF
TRBJ2-1	NA	NA	TRBV23-1	13	TGCGCCAGCAGTCAATCGTCGGGAAATGAGCAGTTCTTC	CASSQSSGNEQFF
TRBJ2-1	TRBD1	NA	TRBV11-3	14	TGTGCCAGCAGCTCAGGGGGGACAGGGGGCGACAAGTTCTTC	CASSSGGTGGDKFF